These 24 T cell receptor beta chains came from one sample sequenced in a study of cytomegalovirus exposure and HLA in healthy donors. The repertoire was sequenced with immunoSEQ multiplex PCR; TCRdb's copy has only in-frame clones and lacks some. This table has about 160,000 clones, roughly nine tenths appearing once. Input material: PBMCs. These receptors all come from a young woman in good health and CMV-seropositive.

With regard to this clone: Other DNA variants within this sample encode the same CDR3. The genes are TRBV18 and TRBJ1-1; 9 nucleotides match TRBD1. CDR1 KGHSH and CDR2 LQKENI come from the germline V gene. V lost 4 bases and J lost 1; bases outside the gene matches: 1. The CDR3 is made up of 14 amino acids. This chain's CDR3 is CASSLGQGNTEAFF. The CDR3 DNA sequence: TGTGCCAGCTCACTGGGACAGGGGAACACTGAAGCTTTCTTT.

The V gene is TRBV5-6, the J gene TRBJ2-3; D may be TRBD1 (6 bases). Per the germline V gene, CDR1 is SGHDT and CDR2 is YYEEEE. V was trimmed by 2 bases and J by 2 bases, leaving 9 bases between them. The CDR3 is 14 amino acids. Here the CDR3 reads CASSFRGNTDTQYF. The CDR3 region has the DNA TGTGCCAGCAGCTTCAGGGGCAACACAGATACGCAGTATTTT. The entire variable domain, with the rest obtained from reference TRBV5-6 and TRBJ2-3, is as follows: DAGVTQSPTHLIKTRGQQVTLRCSPKSGHDTVSWYQQALGQGPQFIFQYYEEEERQRGNFPDRFSGHQFPNYSSELNVNALLLGDSALYLCASSFRGNTDTQYFGPGTRLTVL.

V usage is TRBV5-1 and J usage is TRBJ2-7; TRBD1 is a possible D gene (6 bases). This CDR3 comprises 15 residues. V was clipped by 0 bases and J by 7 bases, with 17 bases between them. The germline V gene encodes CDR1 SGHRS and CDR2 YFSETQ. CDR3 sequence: CASSLVSGDPFEQYF. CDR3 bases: TGCGCCAGCAGCTTGGTTTCAGGGGATCCCTTTGAGCAGTACTTC. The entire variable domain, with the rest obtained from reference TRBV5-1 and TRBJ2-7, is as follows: KAGVTQTPRYLIKTRGQQVTLSCSPISGHRSVSWYQQTPGQGLQFLFEYFSETQRNKGNFPGRFSGRQFSNSRSEMNVSTLELGDSALYLCASSLVSGDPFEQYFGPGTRLTVT.

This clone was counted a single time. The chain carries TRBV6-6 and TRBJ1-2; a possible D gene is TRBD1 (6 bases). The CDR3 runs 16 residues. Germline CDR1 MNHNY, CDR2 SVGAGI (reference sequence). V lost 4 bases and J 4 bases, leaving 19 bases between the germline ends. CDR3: CASSSGAPIVGYGYTF. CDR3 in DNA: TGTGCCAGCAGTTCAGGGGCCCCAATTGTGGGCTATGGCTACACCTTC.

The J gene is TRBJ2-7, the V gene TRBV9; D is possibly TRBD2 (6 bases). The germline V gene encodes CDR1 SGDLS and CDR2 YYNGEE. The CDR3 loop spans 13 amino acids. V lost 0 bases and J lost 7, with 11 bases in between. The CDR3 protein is CASSVGGGREQYF. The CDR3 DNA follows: TGTGCCAGCAGCGTAGGGGGAGGACGGGAGCAGTACTTC.

The CDR3 bases are TGTGCCACCAGCGAGCGGGGGACCTCCGGAAACACCATATATTTT. As protein: CATSERGTSGNTIYF. The V and J genes are TRBV19 and TRBJ1-3; weak D call: TRBD1 (5 bases). Germline assignment: CDR1 LNHDA and CDR2 SQIVND (reference sequence). V was pared by 10 bases and J by 4 bases, with 20 bases between. The CDR3 length is 15 residues.

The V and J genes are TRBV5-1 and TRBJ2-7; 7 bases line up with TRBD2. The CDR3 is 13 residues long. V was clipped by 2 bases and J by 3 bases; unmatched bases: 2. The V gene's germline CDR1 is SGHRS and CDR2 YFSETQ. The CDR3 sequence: CASSFSSGYEQYF. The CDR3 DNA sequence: TGCGCCAGCAGCTTCTCTAGCGGCTACGAGCAGTACTTC. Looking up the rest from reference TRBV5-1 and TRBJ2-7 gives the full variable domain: KAGVTQTPRYLIKTRGQQVTLSCSPISGHRSVSWYQQTPGQGLQFLFEYFSETQRNKGNFPGRFSGRQFSNSRSEMNVSTLELGDSALYLCASSFSSGYEQYFGPGTRLTVT.

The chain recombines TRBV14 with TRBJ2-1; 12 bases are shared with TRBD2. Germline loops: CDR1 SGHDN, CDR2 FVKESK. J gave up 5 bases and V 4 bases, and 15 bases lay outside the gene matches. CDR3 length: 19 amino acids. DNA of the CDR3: TGTGCCAGCAGCCCCATGACTAGCGGGAGAATCCGAGGACACAATGAGCAGTTCTTC. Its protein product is CASSPMTSGRIRGHNEQFF.

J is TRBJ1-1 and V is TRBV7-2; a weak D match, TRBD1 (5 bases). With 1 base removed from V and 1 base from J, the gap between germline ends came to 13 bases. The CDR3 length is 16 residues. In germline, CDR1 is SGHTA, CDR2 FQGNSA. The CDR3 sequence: CASSLGRRGGNTEAFF. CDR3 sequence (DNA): TGTGCCAGCAGCTTAGGGCGGCGGGGGGGGAACACTGAAGCTTTCTTT.

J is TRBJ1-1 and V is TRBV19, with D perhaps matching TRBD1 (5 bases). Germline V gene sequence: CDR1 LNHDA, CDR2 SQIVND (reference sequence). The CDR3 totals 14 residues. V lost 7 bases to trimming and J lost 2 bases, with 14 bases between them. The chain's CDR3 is CASKVPQVNTEAFF. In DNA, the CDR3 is TGTGCCAGTAAGGTTCCACAGGTAAACACTGAAGCTTTCTTT.

CDR3 residues: CASNRRLRGQGVEQYF. The CDR3 DNA sequence: TGTGCCAGCAACAGGCGCTTACGGGGACAGGGAGTCGAGCAGTACTTC. The rearrangement links TRBV7-8 to TRBJ2-7, with 9 bases that match TRBD1. The germline V gene encodes CDR1 SGHVS and CDR2 FQNEAQ. The CDR3 is 16 amino acids. V trimming: 7 bases; J trimming: 6 bases; junction bases outside the gene matches: 16.

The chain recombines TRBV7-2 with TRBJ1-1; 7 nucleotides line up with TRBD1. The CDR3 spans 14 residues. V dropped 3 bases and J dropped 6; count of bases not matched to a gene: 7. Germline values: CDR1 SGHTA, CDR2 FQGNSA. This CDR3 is CASSFPRGSAEAFF. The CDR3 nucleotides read TGTGCCAGCAGCTTTCCCAGGGGGTCGGCTGAAGCTTTCTTT.

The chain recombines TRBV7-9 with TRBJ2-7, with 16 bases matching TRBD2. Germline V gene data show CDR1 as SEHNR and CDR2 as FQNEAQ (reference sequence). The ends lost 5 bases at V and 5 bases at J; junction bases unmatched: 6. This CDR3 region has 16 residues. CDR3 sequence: CASSQGLAGGPDEQYF. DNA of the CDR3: TGTGCCAGCAGCCAGGGACTAGCGGGAGGGCCGGACGAGCAGTACTTC.

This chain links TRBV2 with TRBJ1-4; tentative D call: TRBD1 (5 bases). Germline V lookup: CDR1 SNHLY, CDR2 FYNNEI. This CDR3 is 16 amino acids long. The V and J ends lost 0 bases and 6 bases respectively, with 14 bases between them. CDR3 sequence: CASSEAGGLWDEKLFF. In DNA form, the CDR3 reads TGTGCCAGCAGTGAAGCGGGGGGACTATGGGATGAAAAACTGTTTTTT.

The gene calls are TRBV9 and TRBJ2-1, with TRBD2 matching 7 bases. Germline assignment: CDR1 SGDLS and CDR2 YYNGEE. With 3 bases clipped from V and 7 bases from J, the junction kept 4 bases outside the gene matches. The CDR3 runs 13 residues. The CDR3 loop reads CASSGSLANEQFF. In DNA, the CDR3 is TGTGCCAGCAGCGGATCACTAGCGAATGAGCAGTTCTTC.

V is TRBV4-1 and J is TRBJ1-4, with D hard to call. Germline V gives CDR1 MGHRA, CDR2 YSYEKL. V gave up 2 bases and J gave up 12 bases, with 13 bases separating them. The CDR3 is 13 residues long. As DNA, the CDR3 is TGCGCCAGCAGCCAATTTACGTTCGCGGAACTGTTTTTT. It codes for CASSQFTFAELFF.

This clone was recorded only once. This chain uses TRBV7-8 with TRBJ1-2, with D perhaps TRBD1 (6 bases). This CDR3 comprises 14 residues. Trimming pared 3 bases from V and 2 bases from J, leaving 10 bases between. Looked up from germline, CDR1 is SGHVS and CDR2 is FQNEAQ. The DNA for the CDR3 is TGTGCCAGCAGCTTTAGGGACACCAACTATGGCTACACCTTC. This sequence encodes CASSFRDTNYGYTF.

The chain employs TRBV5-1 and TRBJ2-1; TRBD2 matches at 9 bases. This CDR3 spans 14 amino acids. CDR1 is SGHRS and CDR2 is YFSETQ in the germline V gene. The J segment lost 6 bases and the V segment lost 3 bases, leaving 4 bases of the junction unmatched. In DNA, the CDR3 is TGCGCCAGCAGCTCCCTAGCGGGGCGCAATGAGCAGTTCTTC. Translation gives CASSSLAGRNEQFF.

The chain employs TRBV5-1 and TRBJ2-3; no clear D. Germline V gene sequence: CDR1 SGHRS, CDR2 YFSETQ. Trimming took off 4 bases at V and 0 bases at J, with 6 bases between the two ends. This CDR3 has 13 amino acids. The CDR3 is CASSVLSTDTQYF. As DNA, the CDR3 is TGCGCCAGCAGCGTCCTAAGCACAGATACGCAGTATTTT.

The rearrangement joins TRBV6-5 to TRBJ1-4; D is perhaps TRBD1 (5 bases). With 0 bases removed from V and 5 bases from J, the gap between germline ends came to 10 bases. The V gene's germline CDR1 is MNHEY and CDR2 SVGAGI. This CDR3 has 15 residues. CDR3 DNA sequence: TGTGCCAGCAGTTACTCTGGGGGGAGAAATGAAAAACTGTTTTTT. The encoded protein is CASSYSGGRNEKLFF.

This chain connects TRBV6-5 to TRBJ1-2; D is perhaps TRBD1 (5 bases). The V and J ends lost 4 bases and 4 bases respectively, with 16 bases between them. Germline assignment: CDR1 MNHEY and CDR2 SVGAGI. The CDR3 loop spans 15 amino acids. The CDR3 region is CASSLTATLFYGYTF. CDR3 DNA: TGTGCCAGCAGTTTGACAGCTACTTTATTCTATGGCTACACCTTC.

DNA of the CDR3: TGTGCCAGCTCACCACCGGTGGCGGGAGGGCTTTACGAGCAGTACTTC. This codes for CASSPPVAGGLYEQYF. The genes are TRBV18 and TRBJ2-7; 9 nucleotides agree with TRBD2. In germline, CDR1 is KGHSH, CDR2 LQKENI. After removal of 0 bases from V and 4 bases from J, the junction contained 7 bases not matched to a gene. The CDR3 is made up of 16 amino acids.

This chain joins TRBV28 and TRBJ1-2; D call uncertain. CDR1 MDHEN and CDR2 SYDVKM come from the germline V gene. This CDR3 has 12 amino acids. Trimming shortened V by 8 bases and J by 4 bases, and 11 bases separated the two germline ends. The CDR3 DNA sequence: TGTGCCAGCTCCCCAGGCGTCTATGGCTACACCTTC. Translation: CASSPGVYGYTF.

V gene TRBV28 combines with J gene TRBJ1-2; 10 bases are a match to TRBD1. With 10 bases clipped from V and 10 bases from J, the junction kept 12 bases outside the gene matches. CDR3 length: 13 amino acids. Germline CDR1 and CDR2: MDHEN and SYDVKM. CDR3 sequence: CATLGDRGSSYTF. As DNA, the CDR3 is TGTGCCACCCTAGGGGACAGGGGCTCCTCCTACACCTTC.